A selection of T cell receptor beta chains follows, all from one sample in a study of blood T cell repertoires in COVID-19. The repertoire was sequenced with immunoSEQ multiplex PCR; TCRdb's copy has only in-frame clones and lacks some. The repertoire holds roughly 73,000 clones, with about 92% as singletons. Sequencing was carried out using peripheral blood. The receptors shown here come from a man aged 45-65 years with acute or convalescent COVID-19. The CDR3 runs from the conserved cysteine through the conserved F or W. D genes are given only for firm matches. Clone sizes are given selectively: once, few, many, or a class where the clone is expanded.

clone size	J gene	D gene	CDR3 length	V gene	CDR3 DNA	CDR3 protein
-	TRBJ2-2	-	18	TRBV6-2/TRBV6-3	TGTGCCAGCAGCAAAACAACAGGTCCCCTTGCCTCGACCGGGGAGCTGTTTTTT	CASSKTTGPLASTGELFF
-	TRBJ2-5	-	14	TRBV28	TGTGCCAGCAAAGGCGCTCGCGGGCGCGAGACCCAGTACTTC	CASKGARGRETQYF
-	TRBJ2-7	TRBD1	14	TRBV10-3	TGTGCCATCAGCCAGGGACAGGGGACGTACGAGCAGTACTTC	CAISQGQGTYEQYF
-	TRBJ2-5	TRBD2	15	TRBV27	TGTGCCAGCAGCCCAGTCATAGCGGGAGCGGAGACCCAGTACTTC	CASSPVIAGAETQYF
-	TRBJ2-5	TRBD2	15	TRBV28	TGTGCCAGCAGTCCCCCGGGGACTAGAGGAGAGACCCAGTACTTC	CASSPPGTRGETQYF
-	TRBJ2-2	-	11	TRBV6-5	TGTGCCAGCACCAACAGCGGGGAGCTGTTTTTT	CASTNSGELFF
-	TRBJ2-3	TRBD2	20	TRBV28	TGTGCCAGCAGTTTTATTCCCCCACTATTCCGGCGGGAGGTAACAGATACGCAGTATTTT	CASSFIPPLFRREVTDTQYF
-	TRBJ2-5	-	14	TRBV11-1	TGTGCCAGCAGCTTAGGGTCCGGAGGAAGGACCCAGTACTTC	CASSLGSGGRTQYF
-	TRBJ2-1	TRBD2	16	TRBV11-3	TGTGCCAGCAGCCCACTCCACGGGACTAGCGACGATGAGCAGTTCTTC	CASSPLHGTSDDEQFF
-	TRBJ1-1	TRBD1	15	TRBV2	TGTGCCAGCAGTCCCGGGACAGGGGTGAACACTGAAGCTTTCTTT	CASSPGTGVNTEAFF
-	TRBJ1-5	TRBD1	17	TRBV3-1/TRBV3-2	TGTGCCAGCAGCCGTTCCTGGGACAGGGGAAGCAATCAGCCCCAGCATTTT	CASSRSWDRGSNQPQHF
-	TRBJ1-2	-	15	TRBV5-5	TGTGCCAGCAGCTTCTCTGACAGATCTAACTATGGCTACACCTTC	CASSFSDRSNYGYTF
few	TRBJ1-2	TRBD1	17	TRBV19	TGTGCCAGTAGTATGGACAGGGGACAGCGTTCTAACTATGGCTACACCTTC	CASSMDRGQRSNYGYTF
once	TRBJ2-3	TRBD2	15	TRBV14	TGTGCCAGCAGCCCTCTTCGGGGGGGCATGGATACGCAGTATTTT	CASSPLRGGMDTQYF
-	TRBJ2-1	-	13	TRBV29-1	TGCAGCGTGGCCTTCGACAGAGAGAATGAGCAGTTCTTC	CSVAFDRENEQFF
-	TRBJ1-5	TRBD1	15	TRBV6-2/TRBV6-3	TGTGCCAGCAGTTACTCGAAGGGGGCGGGGCAGCCCCAGCATTTT	CASSYSKGAGQPQHF
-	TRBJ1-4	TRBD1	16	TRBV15	TGTGCCACCAGCAGTGGGACACAGGGGGCTAATGAAAAACTGTTTTTT	CATSSGTQGANEKLFF
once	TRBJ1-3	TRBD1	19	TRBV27	TGTGCCAGCAGTTTATCTCAGGGGGCGCATACCCGCTCTGGAAACACCATATATTTT	CASSLSQGAHTRSGNTIYF
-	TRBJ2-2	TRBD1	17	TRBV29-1	TGCAGCGTTGAAGATGGATCGGGGACAGGCCGCACCGGGGAGCTGTTTTTT	CSVEDGSGTGRTGELFF
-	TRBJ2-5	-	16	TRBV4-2	TGTGCCAGCAGCCAAGATCCGGGGGGCCGGAGGGAGACCCAGTACTTC	CASSQDPGGRRETQYF
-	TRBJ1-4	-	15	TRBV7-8	TGTGCCAGCAGCCTCAGTCCTGCCCTGAATGAAAAACTGTTTTTT	CASSLSPALNEKLFF
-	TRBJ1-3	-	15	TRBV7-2	TGTGCCAGCAGCTTAAAAGGAGCCTCTGGAAACACCATATATTTT	CASSLKGASGNTIYF
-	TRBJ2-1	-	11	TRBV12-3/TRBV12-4	TGTGCCAGCAGTTTACAGGGGGGGCAGTTCTTC	CASSLQGGQFF
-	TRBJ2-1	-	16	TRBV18	TGTGCCAGCTCACCCCCCAGGGGCTCAAACTACAATGAGCAGTTCTTC	CASSPPRGSNYNEQFF
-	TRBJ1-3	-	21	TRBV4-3	TGCGCCAGCAGCCAATCTACTAGCCGGGGGGCAGGAACGTTCTCTGGAAACACCATATATTTT	CASSQSTSRGAGTFSGNTIYF
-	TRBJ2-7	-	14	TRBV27	TGTGCCAGCAGTAAATTAAGCGGCTCCTACGAGCAGTACTTC	CASSKLSGSYEQYF
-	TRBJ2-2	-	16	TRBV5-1	TGCGCCAGCAGCTTGCTAGCCCAATTGGAGACCGGGGAGCTGTTTTTT	CASSLLAQLETGELFF
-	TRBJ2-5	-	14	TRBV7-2	TGTGCCAGCAGCCCCGCTAGAGGGCAAGAGACCCAGTACTTC	CASSPARGQETQYF
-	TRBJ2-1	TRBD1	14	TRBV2	TGTGCCACCCCAACAGGGGGCGTCAACAATGAGCAGTTCTTC	CATPTGGVNNEQFF
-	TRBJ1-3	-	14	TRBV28	TGTGCCAGCAGTCCCGGGACTCAAGAAGACACCATATATTTT	CASSPGTQEDTIYF
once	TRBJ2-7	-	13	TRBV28	TGTGCCAGCAGTCCCGGGGGCTCCTACGAGCAGTACTTC	CASSPGGSYEQYF
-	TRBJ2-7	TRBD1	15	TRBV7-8	TGTGCCAGCAGCTACGGACAGGGATGGTCCTACGAGCAGTACTTC	CASSYGQGWSYEQYF
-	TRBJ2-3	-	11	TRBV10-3	TGTGCCATCAGTGAGCGGGATACGCAGTATTTT	CAISERDTQYF
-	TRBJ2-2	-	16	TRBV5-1	TGCGCCAGCAGCATTCGCGGTGCTGGTTTGGCCGGGGAGCTGTTTTTT	CASSIRGAGLAGELFF
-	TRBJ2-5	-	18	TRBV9	TGTGCCAGCAGCGGAGCGCGGGCGGGGCCTGGGGTTAGAGAGACCCAGTACTTC	CASSGARAGPGVRETQYF
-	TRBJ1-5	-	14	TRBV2	TGTGCCAGCAGGGCAGGTAGTAACAATCAGCCCCAGCATTTT	CASRAGSNNQPQHF